The entry below describes one T cell receptor (beta chain). Its target is not known. Sequencing was performed with immunoSEQ multiplex PCR; in TCRdb, only in-frame clones are kept and a portion is missing. The table has approximately 150,000 clones, roughly 90% seen once. CDR3 length: 13 amino acids. The germline CDR1 and CDR2 sequences are MDHEN and SYDVKM. Trimming took 6 bases from V and 6 from J, leaving 11 bases between them. This sample was taken from a study of T cell responses to AZD1222 COVID-19 vaccine. Whole-study findings and limits: Vaccine-associated CD4 TCRs ranged over spike, dominating at 160-218 and 743-854.

The TCR was taken from an adult who received the AZD1222 COVID-19 vaccine. The sample was peripheral blood, taken 28 days after the second AZD1222 dose. V is TRBV28 and J is TRBJ2-2; unclear D gene. The CDR3 region is CASSSSAPGELFF. In nucleotides, the CDR3 is TGTGCCAGCAGCTCATCCGCACCCGGGGAGCTGTTTTTT. Full variable domain (missing parts from reference TRBV28 and TRBJ2-2): DVKVTQSSRYLVKRTGEKVFLECVQDMDHENMFWYRQDPGLGLRLIYFSYDVKMKEKGDIPEGYSVSREKKERFSLILESASTNQTSMYLCASSSSAPGELFFGEGSRLTVL.